The sequence of this T cell receptor beta chain was determined in a study of T cell responses to AZD1222 COVID-19 vaccine. Germline V gene sequence: CDR1 MNHEY, CDR2 SVGAGI. Trimming took off 5 bases at V and 0 bases at J, with 7 bases between the two ends. CDR3 length: 14 amino acids. Data came from immunoSEQ multiplex PCR; TCRdb stores just in-frame clones and leaves some out. This sample has some 110,000 clones; 70% to 90% occur once, and the top ten carry about 9.3%. The sequence was collected from an adult in good health. This chain links TRBV6-5 with TRBJ2-2; D is possibly TRBD1 or TRBD2 (5 bases each). This material consisted of peripheral blood, taken on day 0 of AZD1222 vaccination. The CDR3 region has the DNA TGTGCCAGCAGTAGGGGACCGAACACCGGGGAGCTGTTTTTT. Its protein product is CASSRGPNTGELFF.